This entry lists 12 T cell receptor beta chains sequenced from one sample in a study of long-term antiretroviral therapy in people with HIV. The assay used was immunoSEQ (version v3.0), run at survey level. Method: immunoSEQ multiplex PCR; TCRdb's copy keeps in-frame clones and lacks some. The sample comprises 29,000 or so clones, 95% of which are singletons, and 8% to 10% rests with the top ten. The sample was unsorted PBMCs, taken 5.3 years after starting antiretroviral therapy. The receptors shown here come from a man aged 30 to 39 with HIV.

This clone has only one observation. The V gene is TRBV19, the J gene TRBJ1-1; a weak D match, TRBD1 (6 bases). The CDR3 has 14 amino acids. Germline CDR1 and CDR2: LNHDA and SQIVND (reference sequence). Trimming removed 5 bases from V and 2 bases from J, with 12 bases in between. The CDR3 sequence is CASSLGGANTEAFF. The CDR3 DNA sequence: TGTGCCAGTAGTTTAGGGGGAGCAAACACTGAAGCTTTCTTT.

For this clone: A junction end diverges from the germline sequence, so it may reflect a read error. Other DNA sequences within the sample encode an identical CDR3. The chain couples TRBV5-4 to TRBJ2-1; 8 bases are shared with TRBD2. Looked up from germline, CDR1 is SGHNT and CDR2 is YYREEE (reference sequence). CDR3 length: 16 residues. The CDR3 is CASSLLSGGPYNEQFF. The DNA of the CDR3 is TGTGCCAGTAGCTTGTTATCGGGAGGGCCGTACAATGAGCAGTTCTTC. Full variable domain (rest looked up from reference TRBV5-4 and TRBJ2-1): ETGVTQSPTHLIKTRGQQVTLRCSSQSGHNTVSWYQQALGQGPQFIFQYYREEENGRGNFPPRFSGLQFPNYSSELNVNALELDDSALYLCASSLLSGGPYNEQFFGPGTRLTVL.

This chain joins TRBV27 and TRBJ2-1; 8 positions match TRBD1. The V segment lost 3 bases and the J segment 3 bases; nucleotides outside the gene matches: 10. The CDR3 runs 17 residues. From germline, CDR1 is MNHEY and CDR2 SMNVEV (reference sequence). The CDR3: CASSFPSGGMYYNEQFF. The CDR3 DNA reads TGTGCCAGCAGTTTCCCCTCAGGGGGCATGTACTACAATGAGCAGTTCTTC.

The chain combines TRBV28 with TRBJ2-2, with TRBD2 identical over 10 bases. The CDR3 covers 15 residues. The germline gives CDR1 MDHEN, CDR2 SYDVKM. V gave up 4 bases and J gave up 5 bases; unmatched junction bases: 4. The CDR3 here is CASSSAGGRTGELFF. The CDR3 DNA sequence: TGTGCCAGCAGTTCAGCGGGAGGGCGTACCGGGGAGCTGTTTTTT. The whole variable domain, filled in from reference TRBV28 and TRBJ2-2, reads DVKVTQSSRYLVKRTGEKVFLECVQDMDHENMFWYRQDPGLGLRLIYFSYDVKMKEKGDIPEGYSVSREKKERFSLILESASTNQTSMYLCASSSAGGRTGELFFGEGSRLTVL.

This chain links TRBV10-1 with TRBJ1-1, with D perhaps matching TRBD1 (6 bases). The CDR3 extends over 15 amino acids. CDR1 and CDR2 (germline): WNHNN, SYGVQD (reference sequence). V lost 4 bases and J 1 base, leaving 13 bases between the germline ends. Written as DNA, the CDR3 is TGCGCCAGCAGTGGTGGACCCAGGGGGAACACTGAAGCTTTCTTT. The encoded protein is CASSGGPRGNTEAFF.

The rearrangement joins TRBV2 to TRBJ1-1; D is perhaps TRBD1 (6 bases). V lost 11 bases and J lost 4, with 23 bases in between. The germline V gene encodes CDR1 SNHLY and CDR2 FYNNEI. CDR3 length: 15 amino acids. CDR3 region: CACLRGAEMGTEAFF. CDR3 DNA sequence: TGTGCCTGTCTCCGGGGGGCTGAGATGGGCACTGAAGCTTTCTTT.

The chain carries TRBV30 and TRBJ1-2; no definite D call. The V gene lost 4 bases and the J gene lost 3 bases, with 15 bases spanning the gap. CDR3 size: 14 residues. The germline V gene encodes CDR1 GTSNPN and CDR2 SVGIG (reference sequence). The CDR3 coding sequence is TGTGCCTGGAAGTCCCTCACAAGTGACTATGGCTACACCTTC. This sequence encodes CAWKSLTSDYGYTF. Using reference TRBV30 and TRBJ1-2 for the parts outside the CDR3, the full variable domain is SQTIHQWPATLVQPVGSPLSLECTVEGTSNPNLYWYRQAAGRGLQLLFYSVGIGQISSEVPQNLSASRPQDRQFILSSKKLLLSDSGFYLCAWKSLTSDYGYTFGSGTRLTVV.

This rearrangement joins TRBV15 to TRBJ1-4; 7 bases align to TRBD1. CDR3 length: 13 residues. J gave up 7 bases and V 5 bases, and 4 bases lay outside the gene matches. CDR1 is LNHNV, CDR2 YYDKDF, per germline (reference sequence). This CDR3 reads CATSSHRGEKLFF. As DNA, the CDR3 is TGTGCCACCAGCTCACACAGGGGTGAAAAACTGTTTTTT.

The rearrangement uses TRBV19 and TRBJ2-1; 10 nucleotides agree with TRBD2. Germline loops: CDR1 LNHDA, CDR2 SQIVND (reference sequence). V lost 2 bases to trimming and J lost 5 bases; unmatched junction nucleotides: 3. The length of the CDR3 is 15 residues. CDR3 loop: CASSIIAGGDNEQFF. For the CDR3, the DNA is TGTGCCAGTAGTATAATAGCGGGGGGCGACAATGAGCAGTTCTTC. Full variable domain (outside the CDR3, taken from reference TRBV19 and TRBJ2-1): DGGITQSPKYLFRKEGQNVTLSCEQNLNHDAMYWYRQDPGQGLRLIYYSQIVNDFQKGDIAEGYSVSREKKESFPLTVTSAQKNPTAFYLCASSIIAGGDNEQFFGPGTRLTVL.

The chain carries TRBV15 and TRBJ2-5; 7 nucleotides line up with TRBD2. CDR3 size: 13 residues. CDR1 LNHNV and CDR2 YYDKDF come from the germline V gene (reference sequence). The trim removed 3 bases at V and 2 bases at J, leaving 0 bases unmatched. CDR3 in DNA: TGTGCCACCAGCAGGGGACTACAAGAGACCCAGTACTTC. Translating gives CATSRGLQETQYF.

V usage is TRBV6-9 and J usage is TRBJ2-3; 7 bases are a match to TRBD2. The CDR3 runs 15 residues. After removal of 7 bases from V and 0 bases from J, the junction contained 7 bases not matched to a gene. Germline V lookup: CDR1 MNHGY, CDR2 SVAAGI. CDR3: CASTQVRESTDTQYF. The CDR3 DNA sequence: TGTGCCAGCACCCAGGTGCGGGAGAGCACAGATACGCAGTATTTT.

The rearrangement uses TRBV19 and TRBJ2-5; 8 bases fit TRBD2. The germline CDR1 and CDR2 sequences are LNHDA and SQIVND (reference sequence). J gave up 4 bases and V 5 bases, and 6 bases lay outside the gene matches. The CDR3 sequence is 14 residues long. DNA of the CDR3: TGTGCCAGTAGTTCCCGACTAGCGAGAGAGACCCAGTACTTC. Its protein is CASSSRLARETQYF.